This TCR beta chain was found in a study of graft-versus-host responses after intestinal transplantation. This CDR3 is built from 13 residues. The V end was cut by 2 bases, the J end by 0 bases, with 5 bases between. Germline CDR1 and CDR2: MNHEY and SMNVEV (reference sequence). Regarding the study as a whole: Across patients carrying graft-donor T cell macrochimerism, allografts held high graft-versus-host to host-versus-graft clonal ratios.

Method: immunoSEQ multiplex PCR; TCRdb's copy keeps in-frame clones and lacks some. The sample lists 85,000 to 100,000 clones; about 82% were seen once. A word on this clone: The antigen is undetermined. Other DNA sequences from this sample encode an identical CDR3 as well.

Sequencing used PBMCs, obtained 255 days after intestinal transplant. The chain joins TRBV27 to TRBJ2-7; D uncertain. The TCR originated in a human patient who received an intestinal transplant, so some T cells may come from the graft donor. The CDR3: CASSLIPSYEQYF. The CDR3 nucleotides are TGTGCCAGCAGTTTAATTCCCTCCTACGAGCAGTACTTC.